Listed below are T cell receptor beta chains from one sample, sequenced in a study of CD8 T cells in Susac syndrome. Using its own MiXCR run on the immunoSEQ multiplex PCR reads, TCRdb lists one record per CDR3 protein. The sample carries about 210,000 distinct CDR3 sequences, 85% to 95% recorded once. Sequenced: CD4+ T cells from PBMCs. Receptor source: a human donor in good health. Each CDR3 is given with its conserved first and last residue. D genes are given only for firm matches. The size entry is marked missing in some rows and otherwise reads once, few, many or a size class.

TRBJ2-3 once TRBV20-1 TRBD1 TGCAGTGCACCGCCCGGGACAGCCACAGATACGCAGTATTTT CSAPPGTATDTQYF
TRBJ1-2 NA TRBV10-3 TRBD1 TGTGCCATCAGTGAGTCACAGACAGGGGCTGACTATGGCTACACCTTC CAISESQTGADYGYTF
TRBJ2-6 NA TRBV6-2/TRBV6-3 TRBD2 TGTGCCAGCAGCCGGGGGGTGACTTTGGCTGGGGCCAACGTCCTGACTTTC CASSRGVTLAGANVLTF
TRBJ1-5 NA TRBV29-1 TRBD1 TGCAGCGTGTCCGGGACAGTTAGCAATCAGCCCCAGCATTTT CSVSGTVSNQPQHF
TRBJ2-7 NA TRBV7-9 NA TGTGCCAGCAGCTTAGCCGCAGTGGGCTACGAGCAGTACTTC CASSLAAVGYEQYF
TRBJ2-5 NA TRBV20-1 NA TGCAGTGCGCCGGCCCGGACAGAAGAGACCCAGTACTTC CSAPARTEETQYF
TRBJ2-3 once TRBV12-5 NA TGTGCTAGTGCGCCCTCGGTCACAGATACGCAGTATTTT CASAPSVTDTQYF
TRBJ2-2 NA TRBV6-4 TRBD1 TGTGCCAGCAGTGATACAGGGGGGAACACCGGGGAGCTGTTTTTT CASSDTGGNTGELFF
TRBJ2-1 NA TRBV7-8 NA TGTGCCAGCAGCCAAGCCTCGGGGTACAATGAGCAGTTCTTC CASSQASGYNEQFF
TRBJ2-5 NA TRBV14 TRBD1 TGTGCCAGCAGCCACAGACAGGGCCGCCAAGAGACCCAGTACTTC CASSHRQGRQETQYF
TRBJ1-2 NA TRBV29-1 NA TGCAGCGTTGGTCTGGGGCAGGGACTAACTAACTATGGCTACACCTTC CSVGLGQGLTNYGYTF
TRBJ2-1 NA TRBV3-1 TRBD2 TGTGCCAGCAGCCTGATCTACGGGGGGGGCAACAATGAGCAGTTCTTC CASSLIYGGGNNEQFF
TRBJ1-5 NA TRBV5-1 NA TGCGCCAGCAGCTTCTTGGGGGGCAATCAGCCCCAGCATTTT CASSFLGGNQPQHF
TRBJ1-1 NA TRBV27 NA TGTGCCAGCACCCCAAATGTGGGCACTGAAGCTTTCTTT CASTPNVGTEAFF
TRBJ1-1 NA TRBV27 NA TGTGCCAGCAGTGCTCAGGGTTGGGCTGAAGCTTTCTTT CASSAQGWAEAFF
TRBJ1-1 NA TRBV3-1 NA TGTGCCAGCAGCCAACTTCGGATGAACACTGAAGCTTTCTTT CASSQLRMNTEAFF
TRBJ2-6 NA TRBV15 NA TGTGCCACCAGCAGAGATCGGGGCTCTGGGGCCAACGTCCTGACTTTC CATSRDRGSGANVLTF
TRBJ2-3 once TRBV30 TRBD2 TGTGCCGGGAGGGAGGCACCTTACACAGATACGCAGTATTTT CAGREAPYTDTQYF
TRBJ2-7 NA TRBV29-1 NA TGCAGCGTTGACAGGAGGGAAACCTACGAGCAGTACTTC CSVDRRETYEQYF
TRBJ2-7 NA TRBV20-1 NA TGCAGTCCGGGACGGGGCTACGAGCAGTACTTC CSPGRGYEQYF
TRBJ2-1 NA TRBV6-4 NA TGTGCCAGCAGTGCGGGAGACTACAATGAGCAGTTCTTC CASSAGDYNEQFF
TRBJ2-7 NA TRBV3-1 NA TGTGCCAGCAGCCAAGGTCTAATGGGCTACGAGCAGTACTTC CASSQGLMGYEQYF
TRBJ1-2 NA TRBV29-1 NA TGCAGCGCCAGCCTTGTTGAGGGCTACACCTTC CSASLVEGYTF
TRBJ2-7 NA TRBV9 TRBD1 TGTGCCAGCAGCGTAGAAGGCAGGGGGCGCGAGCAGTACTTC CASSVEGRGREQYF
TRBJ1-1 NA TRBV29-1 NA TGCAGCGTTGACCGAGGGGGGGAGACTGAAGCTTTCTTT CSVDRGGETEAFF
TRBJ1-2 NA TRBV27 TRBD1 TGTGCCAGCAGTTTATCAGAGGGGGCGGGAGGCTACACCTTC CASSLSEGAGGYTF
TRBJ1-1 NA TRBV29-1 NA TGCAGCGCCGCGACCCCCGGAGCTTTCTTT CSAATPGAFF
TRBJ2-7 NA TRBV9 NA TGTGCCAGCAGCGTAGGTTTCGGCCCCTACGAGCAGTACTTC CASSVGFGPYEQYF
TRBJ2-1 NA TRBV5-1 TRBD1 TGCGCCAGCAGCATTGACAGGGCAAACAATGAGCAGTTCTTC CASSIDRANNEQFF
TRBJ2-2 NA TRBV5-1 NA TGCGCCAGCAGAGCCCTGAACACCGGGGAGCTGTTTTTT CASRALNTGELFF
TRBJ2-5 NA TRBV3-1 NA TGTGCCAGCAGCCGGGAAGGACGGCACCAAGAGACCCAGTACTTC CASSREGRHQETQYF
TRBJ1-1 NA TRBV6-5 TRBD1 TGTGCCAGCAGTTTCAGGGGGCGCGACACTGAAGCTTTCTTT CASSFRGRDTEAFF
TRBJ1-2 once TRBV24-1 NA TGTGCCACCAGTGATGATAACAGGGTGCGTGGCTACACCTTC CATSDDNRVRGYTF
TRBJ1-6 NA TRBV5-4 NA TGTGCCAGCAGCGGGGAAGCAGGAGGCTCACCCCTCCACTTT CASSGEAGGSPLHF
TRBJ1-6 once TRBV19 NA TGTGCCAGTAGTCCGCGCGACAGGAGCTCCTATAATTCACCCCTCCACTTT CASSPRDRSSYNSPLHF
TRBJ1-2 NA TRBV14 NA TGTGCCAGCAGCCCTGGACCGAGCTATGGCTACACCTTC CASSPGPSYGYTF
TRBJ1-6 NA TRBV19 TRBD1 TGTGCCACCAGGAATGACAGGGCCTCCCGACCCCTCCACTTT CATRNDRASRPLHF
TRBJ2-3 NA TRBV20-1 NA TGCAGTGCTAGGGTGCACATAAGCACAGATACGCAGTATTTT CSARVHISTDTQYF
TRBJ2-3 NA TRBV21-1 NA TGTGCCAGCAGCAATCGGCTGGGGAGCACAGATACGCAGTATTTT CASSNRLGSTDTQYF
TRBJ1-2 once TRBV2 TRBD1 TGTGCCAGCAGTGTCGGGACAGGGGGCAATGGCTACACCTTC CASSVGTGGNGYTF
TRBJ2-1 NA TRBV27 TRBD2 TGTGCCAGCAGTATTAAAGCGGGGGGGAGCAGCTCCTACAATGAGCAGTTCTTC CASSIKAGGSSSYNEQFF
TRBJ1-1 NA TRBV20-1 NA TGCAGTGCTAGACGTCAGGGGCCGAACACTGAAGCTTTCTTT CSARRQGPNTEAFF
TRBJ2-1 once TRBV4-3 NA TGCGCCAGCAGCCAAGATTTCGGGACTTACAATGAGCAGTTCTTC CASSQDFGTYNEQFF